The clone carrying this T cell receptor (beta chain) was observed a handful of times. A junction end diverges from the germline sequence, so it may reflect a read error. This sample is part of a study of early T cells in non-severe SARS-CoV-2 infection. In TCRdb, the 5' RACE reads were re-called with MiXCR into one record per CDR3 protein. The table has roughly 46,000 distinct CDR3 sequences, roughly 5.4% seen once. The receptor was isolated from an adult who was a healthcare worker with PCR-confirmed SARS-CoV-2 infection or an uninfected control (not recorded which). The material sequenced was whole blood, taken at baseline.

The CDR3 is CSARVGTSGRGVF. The CDR3 bases are TGCAGTGCTAGAGTTGGGACTAGCGGGAGGGGGGTCTTC. The rearrangement uses TRBV20-1 and TRBJ2-1; 16 nucleotides match TRBD2. CDR1 and CDR2 (germline): DFQATT, SNEGSKA (reference sequence). The CDR3 is 13 amino acids.